These 20 T cell receptor beta chains came from one sample sequenced in a study of cytomegalovirus exposure and HLA in healthy donors. The PCR ran on 60 Vbeta and 13 Jbeta primers. Here immunoSEQ multiplex PCR was the method, and the copy in TCRdb shows in-frame clones only, minus some. The data show 150,000 to 200,000 clones, roughly 80% seen once. The sample was PBMCs. These receptors were obtained from a woman aged 35 to 49 in good health and CMV-seropositive.

This sequence joins TRBV6-1 and TRBJ1-1; D is undetermined. This CDR3 comprises 13 residues. Germline V gene data show CDR1 as MNHNS and CDR2 as SASEGT. V was shortened by 7 bases and J by 0 bases, with 9 bases between the two germline ends. The CDR3 DNA reads as TGTGCCAGCATGAGGCGGATGAACACTGAAGCTTTCTTT. It codes for CASMRRMNTEAFF.

The genes are TRBV6-6 and TRBJ2-3; 9 bases agree with TRBD2. The ends lost 5 bases at V and 3 bases at J; junction bases unmatched: 9. The CDR3 runs to 16 residues. The V gene's germline CDR1 is MNHNY and CDR2 SVGAGI (reference sequence). The CDR3 nucleotides read TGTGCCAGCAGTAAATCCACGGGACTAGCAACAGATACGCAGTATTTT. Protein sequence: CASSKSTGLATDTQYF.

This clone occurred a few times. One end of the junction is discordant with germline, which a read error may explain. The chain recombines TRBV15 with TRBJ2-3; 7 bases map to TRBD2. This CDR3 contains 15 residues. Germline V gene data show CDR1 as LNHNV and CDR2 as YYDKDF (reference sequence). For the CDR3, the DNA is TGTGCCACCAGCAGAGATTGGGGGGGGAGCGGGCCCGGTGGTTTT. It yields the protein CATSRDWGGSGPGGF.

V and J are TRBV7-6 and TRBJ2-1; possible D gene TRBD2, 6 bases. Deletions cut 1 base from V and 5 bases from J, with 27 bases between. This CDR3 has 20 residues. The germline gives CDR1 SGHVS, CDR2 FNYEAQ. This CDR3 reads CASSLGRRESRSVRDNEQFF. The DNA of the CDR3 is TGTGCCAGCAGCTTAGGCAGGAGGGAGTCTCGCAGCGTCCGTGACAATGAGCAGTTCTTC. The full variable domain, its missing parts supplied by reference TRBV7-6 and TRBJ2-1, is GAGVSQSPRYKVTKRGQDVALRCDPISGHVSLYWYRQALGQGPEFLTYFNYEAQQDKSGLPNDRFSAERPEGSISTLTIQRTEQRDSAMYRCASSLGRRESRSVRDNEQFFGPGTRLTVL.

As concerns this clone: One end of the junction does not line up with germline, which may come from a read error. The chain recombines TRBV11-2 with TRBJ2-5; 10 bases are shared with TRBD1. The DNA end favors TRBJ2-7, so the J call may be wrong. Germline CDR1 SGHAT, CDR2 FQNNGV. The CDR3 covers 14 residues. This CDR3 reads CASNLGDRGREQYF. The CDR3 DNA is TGTGCCAGCAACTTAGGGGACAGGGGCCGCGAGCAGTACTTC.

This clone was seen only a few times. In DNA form, the CDR3 reads TGTGCCAGCAGCTGGGGACTTTCCTACGAGCAGTACTTC. Protein: CASSWGLSYEQYF. The gene calls are TRBV13 and TRBJ2-7, with D perhaps TRBD2 (6 bases). The CDR3 sequence is 13 residues long. Germline CDR1 is PRHDT and CDR2 is FYEKMQ (reference sequence). The germline V and J ends were trimmed by 4 bases and 1 base, with 8 bases remaining between them.

The chain combines TRBV7-9 with TRBJ2-1; TRBD2 matches 9 bases. Germline V CDR1 and CDR2: SEHNR, FQNEAQ (reference sequence). The CDR3 runs to 16 residues. V shed 0 bases, J shed 4 bases, and the junction held 4 bases outside the gene matches. The CDR3: CASSLAGGRDYNEQFF. The DNA of the CDR3 is TGTGCCAGCAGCTTAGCCGGCGGGAGGGATTACAATGAGCAGTTCTTC.

This clone has just a few counts. The genes are TRBV27 and TRBJ1-6, with TRBD1 identical over 7 bases. In germline, CDR1 is MNHEY, CDR2 SMNVEV (reference sequence). The J segment lost 2 bases and the V segment lost 3 bases, leaving 16 bases of the junction unmatched. CDR3 length equals 20 residues. The chain's CDR3 is CASSFPFRTGRPAYNSPLHF. CDR3 sequence (DNA): TGTGCCAGCAGTTTCCCATTCAGGACAGGTCGACCGGCCTATAATTCACCCCTCCACTTT.

The genes are TRBV6-5 and TRBJ2-1, with 11 bases that match TRBD1. Looked up from germline, CDR1 is MNHEY and CDR2 is SVGAGI. Germline trimming cut 6 bases from V and 5 bases from J; bases unmatched to any gene: 6. The CDR3 covers 15 residues. The CDR3: CASSTDRGPNNEQFF. The CDR3 nucleotides read TGTGCCAGCAGCACGGACAGGGGGCCCAACAATGAGCAGTTCTTC.

The V gene is TRBV28, the J gene TRBJ2-7, with 9 bases lining up with TRBD1. After removal of 5 bases from V and 4 bases from J, the junction contained 9 bases not matched to a gene. CDR1 is MDHEN and CDR2 is SYDVKM in the germline V gene. This CDR3 contains 15 residues. The DNA for the CDR3 is TGTGCCAGCAGTGCGCCGGGACAGGGACTATACGAGCAGTACTTC. Translating it yields CASSAPGQGLYEQYF.

V and J are TRBV10-1 and TRBJ2-7; 7 nucleotides line up with TRBD1. Per the germline V gene, CDR1 is WNHNN and CDR2 is SYGVQD (reference sequence). V shed 4 bases and J 3 bases; nucleotides not matched to a gene: 15. CDR3 length: 17 amino acids. The CDR3 DNA sequence: TGCGCCAGCAGTGCGGCTACCGGACAGGAGAAAAGCTACGAGCAGTACTTC. It yields the protein CASSAATGQEKSYEQYF.

The chain combines TRBV28 with TRBJ2-7; 10 positions match TRBD1. The germline CDR1 and CDR2 sequences are MDHEN and SYDVKM. CDR3 length equals 15 residues. Unmatched junction bases numbered 5, after V lost 6 bases and J lost 0 bases. The CDR3 is CASRLRDRGSYEQYF. Here the CDR3 DNA reads TGTGCCAGCAGATTACGGGACAGGGGCTCCTACGAGCAGTACTTC.

This chain uses TRBV11-3 with TRBJ2-1; D is perhaps TRBD1 (5 bases). The CDR3 consists of 15 residues. Germline V lookup: CDR1 SGHNT, CDR2 YENEEA. V was cut by 5 bases and J by 5 bases, with 16 bases left in between. The CDR3 protein is CASSRKSGANNEQFF. CDR3 in DNA: TGTGCCAGCAGCCGCAAAAGTGGGGCTAACAATGAGCAGTTCTTC.

The chain couples TRBV27 to TRBJ1-6, with a weak D call TRBD1 (5 bases). The germline gives CDR1 MNHEY, CDR2 SMNVEV (reference sequence). CDR3 length equals 16 residues. V lost 6 bases, J lost 0 bases, and 12 bases lay in between. CDR3 sequence reads: CASRRQTVSYNSPLHF. The CDR3 nucleotides are TGTGCCAGCAGACGACAGACAGTCTCCTATAATTCACCCCTCCACTTT.

This clone was picked up a small number of times. This chain uses TRBV7-8 with TRBJ1-5; no clear D. This CDR3 has 14 residues. V shed 5 bases and J shed 5 bases, with 13 bases lying between them. The germline V gene has CDR1 SGHVS and CDR2 FQNEAQ. DNA for the CDR3: TGTGCCAGCAGCCCTGAGGTGTTCCATCAGCCCCAGCATTTT. Protein sequence: CASSPEVFHQPQHF. Full variable domain (missing parts from reference TRBV7-8 and TRBJ1-5): GAGVSQSPRYKVAKRGQDVALRCDPISGHVSLFWYQQALGQGPEFLTYFQNEAQLDKSGLPSDRFFAERPEGSVSTLKIQRTQQEDSAVYLCASSPEVFHQPQHFGDGTRLSIL.

The rearrangement links TRBV11-2 to TRBJ2-7; 7 bases align to TRBD1. The V and J ends lost 2 bases and 5 bases, in that order; junction bases with no gene match: 18. This CDR3 has 18 residues. Germline CDR1 is SGHAT and CDR2 is FQNNGV. Written as DNA, the CDR3 is TGTGCCAGCAGCTTACGGCCTGGGGACAGCCAAGCTATTGACGAGCAGTACTTC. Its protein product is CASSLRPGDSQAIDEQYF.

This clone was detected only once. This chain links TRBV15 with TRBJ2-5; TRBD2 agrees at 15 bases. This CDR3 is 17 amino acids long. With V trimmed by 1 base and J by 5 bases, 5 bases remained unmatched. Germline values: CDR1 LNHNV, CDR2 YYDKDF (reference sequence). Written as DNA, the CDR3 is TGTGCCACCAGCAGAGGGACTAGCGGGAGGGCCTGGGAGACCCAGTACTTC. This encodes CATSRGTSGRAWETQYF.

The chain uses TRBV30 and TRBJ2-3, with 10 bases that match TRBD2. Germline V lookup: CDR1 GTSNPN, CDR2 SVGIG (reference sequence). J was trimmed by 1 base and V by 1 base; bases with no gene match: 2. This CDR3 is built from 15 residues. The CDR3 sequence: CAWSAGTSGTDTQYF. CDR3 sequence (DNA): TGTGCCTGGAGTGCCGGGACTAGCGGCACAGATACGCAGTATTTT.

This clone appeared a few times. V and J are TRBV6-1 and TRBJ2-5; TRBD2 might be the D (5 bases). Germline V CDR1 and CDR2: MNHNS, SASEGT. V shed 2 bases and J shed 3 bases, with 13 bases lying between them. CDR3 length: 15 residues. Written as DNA, the CDR3 is TGTGCCAGCAGTGAAAGGTTTATCGGGGAAGAGACCCAGTACTTC. Its protein product is CASSERFIGEETQYF.

This rearrangement joins TRBV5-1 to TRBJ1-1; TRBD1 is a possible D gene (5 bases). Germline values: CDR1 SGHRS, CDR2 YFSETQ. V was cut by 4 bases and J by 1 base, with 8 bases left in between. The CDR3 has 13 residues. CDR3 amino acids: CASSAGQNTEAFF. CDR3 coding DNA: TGCGCCAGCAGCGCTGGACAGAACACTGAAGCTTTCTTT.